The 28 T cell receptor beta chains presented below share a single source sample, sequenced in a study of blood T cell repertoires in COVID-19. Only in-frame clones appear in the TCRdb table, and some are missing; sequencing was by immunoSEQ multiplex PCR. The data hold 200,000 to 300,000 clones, with around 89% observed a single time. Sequencing used PBMCs or T cells enriched from blood (not recorded which). These receptors came from a middle-aged man who had recovered from COVID-19.

The chain combines TRBV6-1 with TRBJ2-5; D might be TRBD2 (6 bases). The germline V gene has CDR1 MNHNS and CDR2 SASEGT. The CDR3 spans 14 residues. The germline V and J ends were trimmed by 3 bases and 2 bases, with 10 bases remaining between them. The CDR3 coding sequence is TGTGCCAGCAGTGATGCGGGGACGCAAGAGACCCAGTACTTC. Protein: CASSDAGTQETQYF.

The chain carries TRBV3-1 (or the pseudogene TRBV3-2) and TRBJ1-2; D gene uncertain. Germline V gene lookup returns CDR1 LGHDT and CDR2 YNNKEL (reference sequence). The CDR3 contains 12 residues. V gave up 2 bases and J gave up 4 bases, with 5 bases separating them. The chain's CDR3 is CASSQTAYGYTF. CDR3 coding DNA: TGTGCCAGCAGCCAAACAGCCTATGGCTACACCTTC.

This clone was recorded once. The chain uses TRBV4-3 and TRBJ1-3; D gene unclear. The ends were cut back, 4 bases at V and 0 bases at J, with 13 bases in the middle. Germline V gene sequence: CDR1 LGHNA, CDR2 YSLEER. The CDR3 consists of 16 residues. CDR3 region: CASSPLPHGSGNTIYF. CDR3 DNA: TGCGCCAGCAGCCCCCTCCCGCACGGCTCTGGAAACACCATATATTTT.

The chain joins TRBV5-4 to TRBJ2-5, with D possibly TRBD2 on 6 matching bases. V lost 1 base, J lost 3 bases, and 10 bases lay in between. Germline loops: CDR1 SGHNT, CDR2 YYREEE (reference sequence). The CDR3 loop spans 14 amino acids. The CDR3: CASSLTGVEETQYF. Here the CDR3 DNA reads TGTGCCAGCAGCTTGACGGGAGTGGAAGAGACCCAGTACTTC.

V gene TRBV15 combines with J gene TRBJ2-1, with D tentatively TRBD2 (5 bases). CDR1 is LNHNV, CDR2 YYDKDF, per germline (reference sequence). Trimming cost V 2 bases and J 9 bases, with 11 bases left between them. The CDR3 contains 13 residues. As DNA, the CDR3 is TGTGCCACCAGCAGACCCGTGGAGGTTGAGCAGTTCTTC. Its protein product is CATSRPVEVEQFF.

The V call is TRBV6-5, the J call TRBJ1-6; no firm D call. CDR1 is MNHEY, CDR2 SVGAGI, per germline. Trimming cost V 5 bases and J 7 bases, with 15 bases left between them. The CDR3 has 15 residues. The CDR3 loop reads CASSPAPGGNSPLHF. Here the CDR3 DNA reads TGTGCCAGCAGTCCGGCACCCGGCGGGAATTCACCCCTCCACTTT.

This clone was seen a handful of times. The chain has TRBV9 and TRBJ1-1, with D tentatively TRBD1 (5 bases). In germline, CDR1 is SGDLS, CDR2 YYNGEE. Trimming took 4 bases from V and 6 from J, leaving 13 bases between them. This CDR3 spans 13 amino acids. CDR3 DNA: TGTGCCAGCAGCCCCTATTTAGGGGCTGAAGCTTTCTTT. This encodes CASSPYLGAEAFF.

The chain couples TRBV7-8 to TRBJ1-2, with D tentatively TRBD1 (6 bases). V lost 5 bases and J lost 4, with 17 bases in between. CDR3 length equals 15 residues. Germline V gene sequence: CDR1 SGHVS, CDR2 FQNEAQ. For the CDR3, the DNA is TGTGCCAGCAGCATGTCCAGGGGATACCTCTATGGCTACACCTTC. This encodes CASSMSRGYLYGYTF.

This chain links TRBV19 with TRBJ1-2, with 9 positions matching TRBD1. The CDR3 has 14 residues. Looked up from germline, CDR1 is LNHDA and CDR2 is SQIVND (reference sequence). V was clipped by 5 bases and J by 6 bases; unmatched bases: 7. CDR3 coding DNA: TGTGCCAGTAGTCCGACAGGGGGATCCGATGGCTACACCTTC. Translation: CASSPTGGSDGYTF.

The chain is built from TRBV11-3 and TRBJ2-7, with D perhaps matching TRBD1 (5 bases). V lost 6 bases and J lost 4, with 22 bases in between. Germline V gene sequence: CDR1 SGHNT, CDR2 YENEEA. The CDR3 contains 16 residues. CDR3 loop: CASSFDGWGRDYEQYF. In nucleotides, the CDR3 is TGTGCCAGCAGTTTTGATGGGTGGGGCAGGGATTACGAGCAGTACTTC.

The CDR3: CASSRLASTSYEQYF. The CDR3, as DNA: TGTGCCAGCAGCCGACTAGCTTCGACCTCCTACGAGCAGTACTTC. This chain uses TRBV7-8 with TRBJ2-7; 7 bases map to TRBD2. The CDR3 contains 15 residues. CDR1 SGHVS and CDR2 FQNEAQ come from the germline V gene. After removal of 5 bases from V and 0 bases from J, the junction contained 7 bases not matched to a gene.

The chain recombines TRBV28 with TRBJ1-1; no definite D call. CDR3 length: 11 residues. The ends were cut back, 5 bases at V and 5 bases at J, with 6 bases in the middle. Germline-derived CDR1 and CDR2 are MDHEN and SYDVKM. Here the CDR3 DNA reads TGTGCCAGCAGTCCCGGGACTGAAGCTTTCTTT. This translates into CASSPGTEAFF.

In regard to this clone: The sample holds other DNA sequences that translate to the same CDR3. The chain has TRBV6-5 and TRBJ1-5; D not resolved. Trimming took off 0 bases at V and 5 bases at J, with 5 bases between the two ends. Per germline, CDR1 MNHEY and CDR2 SVGAGI. This CDR3 comprises 13 residues. The CDR3 DNA follows: TGTGCCAGCAGTTACTCGTCAGATCAGCCCCAGCATTTT. This gives the protein CASSYSSDQPQHF.

The chain combines TRBV27 with TRBJ1-5; D ambiguous. V lost 0 bases, J lost 7 bases, and 7 bases lay in between. The CDR3 has 13 amino acids. Looked up from germline, CDR1 is MNHEY and CDR2 is SMNVEV (reference sequence). CDR3 residues: CASSLSVKQPQHF. The DNA for the CDR3 is TGTGCCAGCAGTTTATCTGTAAAACAGCCCCAGCATTTT.

CDR3 amino acids: CASSARGIVEAFF. In DNA, the CDR3 is TGTGCCAGCAGCGCACGGGGGATCGTTGAAGCTTTCTTT. The chain recombines TRBV7-3 with TRBJ1-1; maybe TRBD1 (5 bases). The germline V gene encodes CDR1 SGHTA and CDR2 FQGTGA. The CDR3 spans 13 residues. Trimming pared 5 bases from V and 7 bases from J, leaving 14 bases between.

The J gene is TRBJ1-2, the V gene TRBV7-9, with D unresolved. V lost 5 bases and J 4 bases, leaving 11 bases between the germline ends. The CDR3 consists of 13 residues. Germline V lookup: CDR1 SEHNR, CDR2 FQNEAQ (reference sequence). The CDR3 loop reads CASSRDLAYGYTF. The DNA for the CDR3 is TGTGCCAGCAGCCGGGATTTGGCCTATGGCTACACCTTC.

This clone has more than one count but fewer than ten. V and J are TRBV4-3 and TRBJ1-2, with 8 bases aligning to TRBD1. Trimming removed 0 bases from V and 4 bases from J; junction bases left unmatched: 7. The CDR3 sequence is 16 residues long. Looked up from germline, CDR1 is LGHNA and CDR2 is YSLEER. As DNA, the CDR3 is TGCGCCAGCAGCCAAGATCTGACAGGGGCGGTCTATGGCTACACCTTC. It encodes CASSQDLTGAVYGYTF.

The chain combines TRBV7-8 with TRBJ2-1, with TRBD2 matching 7 bases. This CDR3 region has 15 residues. Trimming took 5 bases from V and 1 from J; bases not matched to a gene: 5. CDR1 and CDR2 (germline): SGHVS, FQNEAQ. The CDR3 DNA reads TGTGCCAGCAGCCCCCTAGCGGTATCCTACAATGAGCAGTTCTTC. It encodes CASSPLAVSYNEQFF.

The J gene is TRBJ1-2, the V gene TRBV6-4; D gene ambiguous. The V gene's germline CDR1 is MRHNA and CDR2 SNTAGT. V was pared by 7 bases and J by 0 bases, with 18 bases between. This CDR3 is 16 amino acids long. CDR3 coding DNA: TGTGCCAGCATTTCCCCGACCGAGACACCTAACTATGGCTACACCTTC. Its protein is CASISPTETPNYGYTF.

This chain connects TRBV4-2 to TRBJ2-6; 10 bases map to TRBD1. The CDR3 spans 18 residues. The J segment lost 2 bases and the V segment lost 0 bases, leaving 4 bases of the junction unmatched. Germline CDR1 reads LGHNA; CDR2 reads YNFKEQ. For the CDR3, the DNA is TGTGCCAGCAGCCAAGATTGGACAGGGGGAACTGGGGCCAACGTCCTGACTTTC. Translation: CASSQDWTGGTGANVLTF.

This chain links TRBV30 with TRBJ1-4; D is perhaps TRBD1 (5 bases). There are 13 residues in the CDR3. Germline lookup yields CDR1 GTSNPN and CDR2 SVGIG (reference sequence). V lost 3 bases and J lost 8, with 13 bases in between. CDR3 sequence: CAWSRGGDEKLFF. The CDR3, as DNA: TGTGCCTGGAGCCGTGGGGGGGACGAAAAACTGTTTTTT.

The chain has TRBV30 and TRBJ1-1; D perhaps matches TRBD1 (5 bases). The germline CDR1 and CDR2 sequences are GTSNPN and SVGIG (reference sequence). The CDR3 length is 15 residues. V dropped 2 bases and J dropped 6 bases, with 19 bases sitting between them. The CDR3 region is CAWSWDSGSMAEAFF. The CDR3 DNA reads TGTGCCTGGAGTTGGGACTCCGGAAGTATGGCTGAAGCTTTCTTT.

The rearrangement joins TRBV6-5 to TRBJ2-3, with 9 bases aligning to TRBD2. CDR3 length: 15 residues. The J segment lost 3 bases and the V segment lost 7 bases, leaving 8 bases of the junction unmatched. Germline V CDR1 and CDR2: MNHEY, SVGAGI. The CDR3 spells CASKIAGVRTDTQYF. DNA of the CDR3: TGTGCCAGCAAGATAGCGGGAGTACGAACAGATACGCAGTATTTT.

The table lists this clone with a few counts. The chain has TRBV7-3 and TRBJ2-1; possibly TRBD1 for D (5 bases). V was clipped by 3 bases and J by 5 bases, with 8 bases between them. CDR1 and CDR2 (germline): SGHTA, FQGTGA. The CDR3 is 13 amino acids. DNA for the CDR3: TGTGCCAGCAGCTTTGGCAGGGACAATGAGCAGTTCTTC. It translates to CASSFGRDNEQFF. Complete variable domain (other parts from reference TRBV7-3 and TRBJ2-1): GAGVSQTPSNKVTEKGKYVELRCDPISGHTALYWYRQSLGQGPEFLIYFQGTGAADDSGLPNDRFFAVRPEGSVSTLKIQRTERGDSAVYLCASSFGRDNEQFFGPGTRLTVL.

The rearrangement joins TRBV9 to TRBJ2-2, with 7 bases fitting TRBD1. The trim removed 1 base at V and 8 bases at J, leaving 11 bases unmatched. Germline assignment: CDR1 SGDLS and CDR2 YYNGEE. The CDR3 runs to 16 residues. The CDR3 is CASSVKGAVVAGELFF. CDR3 nucleotide sequence: TGTGCCAGCAGCGTAAAGGGGGCCGTTGTAGCGGGGGAGCTGTTTTTT.

V and J are TRBV5-4 and TRBJ2-7, with D perhaps TRBD1 (6 bases). Per germline, CDR1 SGHNT and CDR2 YYREEE (reference sequence). This CDR3 is 14 amino acids long. Trimming pared 3 bases from V and 4 bases from J, leaving 14 bases between. CDR3 bases: TGTGCCAGCAGCTGGGGGCCTACCGGGTACGAGCAGTACTTC. Translation: CASSWGPTGYEQYF.

The chain's CDR3 is CASPKQPQHF. CDR3 DNA: TGTGCCAGCCCTAAGCAGCCCCAGCATTTT. The V call is TRBV18, the J call TRBJ1-5; D unclear. The V gene's germline CDR1 is KGHSH and CDR2 LQKENI. The length of the CDR3 is 10 residues. Trimming took off 8 bases at V and 7 bases at J, with 6 bases between the two ends. Full variable domain (outside the CDR3, taken from reference TRBV18 and TRBJ1-5): NAGVMQNPRHLVRRRGQEARLRCSPMKGHSHVYWYRQLPEEGLKFMVYLQKENIIDESGMPKERFSAEFPKEGPSILRIQQVVRGDSAAYFCASPKQPQHFGDGTRLSIL.

J is TRBJ2-3 and V is TRBV30; a weak D match, TRBD2 (5 bases). This CDR3 is built from 16 residues. With 1 base removed from V and 0 bases from J, the gap between germline ends came to 14 bases. Germline V gene sequence: CDR1 GTSNPN, CDR2 SVGIG (reference sequence). The chain's CDR3 is CAWSAPSSPSTDTQYF. The CDR3 DNA sequence: TGTGCCTGGAGTGCCCCTAGCAGCCCTAGCACAGATACGCAGTATTTT. Using reference TRBV30 and TRBJ2-3 for the parts outside the CDR3, the full variable domain is SQTIHQWPATLVQPVGSPLSLECTVEGTSNPNLYWYRQAAGRGLQLLFYSVGIGQISSEVPQNLSASRPQDRQFILSSKKLLLSDSGFYLCAWSAPSSPSTDTQYFGPGTRLTVL.